This is a list of T cell receptor beta chains from one sample in a study of siplizumab effects on memory and regulatory T cells. TCRdb keeps only in-frame clones here, not all; method: immunoSEQ multiplex PCR. The table lists about 120,000 clones, around 93% of them singletons. Sequencing was done on a sample of non-Treg CD4+ T cells sorted from blood. All receptors derive from a human donor in good health. Each CDR3 is given with its conserved first and last residue. The D gene is left open where the match is weak. Not every row has a clone size; where given, it reads once, few, many or a size class.

>TRBJ2-5|NA|TRBV7-2|NA
CASSLKETQYF
TGTGCCAGCAGCTTGAAAGAGACCCAGTACTTC
>TRBJ1-5|NA|TRBV18|NA
CASSSTAPHSNQPQHF
TGTGCCAGCTCATCGACAGCGCCTCATAGCAATCAGCCCCAGCATTTT
>TRBJ1-4|NA|TRBV27|NA
CASSLLGIGEKLFF
TGTGCCAGCAGTTTACTAGGGATTGGTGAAAAACTGTTTTTT
>TRBJ2-7|few|TRBV19|NA
CASSIGVPEDEQYF
TGTGCCAGTAGTATAGGGGTCCCGGAGGACGAGCAGTACTTC
>TRBJ1-2|NA|TRBV19|TRBD1
CASSKDPGTGGHYGYTF
TGTGCCAGTAGTAAGGACCCCGGGACAGGGGGCCACTATGGCTACACCTTC
>TRBJ1-2|NA|TRBV19|NA
CASSISPPTRGYTF
TGTGCCAGTAGTATATCCCCCCCAACAAGAGGCTACACCTTC
>TRBJ2-3|NA|TRBV5-1|TRBD2
CASSLGASGSFTDTQYF
TGCGCCAGCAGCTTAGGGGCTAGCGGGAGTTTCACAGATACGCAGTATTTT
>TRBJ1-2|NA|TRBV5-1|TRBD1
CASSEGGQGGYGYTF
TGCGCCAGCAGTGAAGGAGGACAGGGGGGATATGGCTACACCTTC
>TRBJ1-2|NA|TRBV7-8|NA
CASSPRQFWGYTF
TGTGCCAGCAGCCCCAGACAGTTTTGGGGCTACACCTTC
>TRBJ1-3|NA|TRBV7-9|NA
CASSLGERNSGNTIYF
TGTGCCAGCAGCTTAGGAGAGAGAAACTCTGGAAACACCATATATTTT
>TRBJ2-2|NA|TRBV14|NA
CASSVRGQGLTGELFF
TGTGCCAGCAGCGTCCGGGGGCAGGGTTTAACCGGGGAGCTGTTTTTT
>TRBJ2-2|few|TRBV9|TRBD1
CASSVSEPTGGQFANTGELFF
TGTGCCAGCAGCGTATCCGAACCAACAGGGGGCCAGTTCGCGAACACCGGGGAGCTGTTTTTT
>TRBJ2-2|few|TRBV7-9|NA
CASSLPGPGELFF
TGTGCCAGCAGCTTGCCGGGACCCGGGGAGCTGTTTTTT
>TRBJ2-3|NA|TRBV28|TRBD2
CASSVAGTSTDTQYF
TGTGCCAGCAGTGTAGCGGGGACTAGCACAGATACGCAGTATTTT
>TRBJ2-7|NA|TRBV29-1|TRBD1
CSVKGQGGYEQYF
TGCAGCGTTAAAGGACAGGGAGGATACGAGCAGTACTTC
>TRBJ1-1|NA|TRBV7-2|NA
CASSNIPVGVEAFF
TGTGCCAGCAGCAACATCCCGGTGGGAGTTGAAGCTTTCTTT
>TRBJ1-4|NA|TRBV19|NA
CASSPPRGQRNEKLFF
TGTGCCAGTAGTCCCCCCCGCGGACAGAGGAATGAAAAACTGTTTTTT
>TRBJ1-6|once|TRBV7-9|NA
CASNGGADTSSYNSPLHF
TGTGCCAGCAACGGGGGGGCAGACACCAGCTCCTATAATTCACCCCTCCACTTT
>TRBJ2-2|NA|TRBV7-2|TRBD2
CASSFSGGDTGELFF
TGTGCCAGCAGCTTTAGCGGGGGGGACACCGGGGAGCTGTTTTTT
>TRBJ2-5|NA|TRBV4-2|TRBD2
CASSQVLSGGAGETQYF
TGTGCCAGCAGCCAAGTCCTTAGCGGGGGGGCGGGTGAGACCCAGTACTTC
>TRBJ1-2|NA|TRBV2|NA
CASTGVANYGYIF
TGTGCCAGCACGGGGGTGGCCAACTATGGCTACATCTTC
>TRBJ2-7|NA|TRBV11-2|NA
CASSLRQGSYEQYF
TGTGCCAGCAGCTTGAGGCAGGGGTCATACGAGCAGTACTTC
>TRBJ2-7|NA|TRBV18|TRBD1
CASFPGTGNYEQYF
TGTGCCAGCTTCCCCGGGACAGGGAACTACGAGCAGTACTTC
>TRBJ1-5|NA|TRBV6-1|NA
CASRTEYNQPQHF
TGTGCCAGCAGGACCGAATACAATCAGCCCCAGCATTTT
>TRBJ2-1|NA|TRBV7-3|NA
CASSLTTGTGYNEQFF
TGTGCCAGCAGTCTTACGACCGGGACTGGCTACAATGAGCAGTTCTTC
>TRBJ1-2|NA|TRBV6-6|NA
CASSSRQPINYGYTF
TGTGCCAGCAGCTCTCGACAGCCTATTAACTATGGCTACACCTTC
>TRBJ2-5|NA|TRBV28|NA
CATEKETQYF
TGTGCTACCGAGAAAGAGACCCAGTACTTC
>TRBJ2-3|NA|TRBV19|TRBD2
CASSLRTSGGWIDTQYF
TGTGCCAGTAGTCTTCGGACTAGCGGGGGGTGGATAGATACGCAGTATTTT
>TRBJ2-3|NA|TRBV7-2|NA
CASSTLVLRQYF
TGTGCCAGCAGCACGCTCGTCCTTCGGCAGTATTTT
>TRBJ1-1|NA|TRBV6-5|NA
CASNPTLNTEAFF
TGTGCCAGCAACCCGACACTGAACACTGAAGCTTTCTTT
>TRBJ1-4|NA|TRBV10-3|NA
CAISEAHGIEKLFF
TGTGCCATCAGTGAGGCCCACGGCATTGAAAAACTGTTTTTT
>TRBJ1-1|NA|TRBV6-1|NA
CASSEAVSRRTRVNTEAFF
TGTGCCAGCAGTGAAGCGGTCTCCCGACGGACCAGGGTAAACACTGAAGCTTTCTTT
>TRBJ2-1|NA|TRBV10-1|NA
CASISSGGSYNEQFF
TGCGCCAGCATTTCAAGCGGAGGCTCCTACAATGAGCAGTTCTTC
>TRBJ2-5|NA|TRBV6-6|NA
CASSTDREGFGTQYF
TGTGCCAGCAGCACCGACAGGGAGGGATTTGGGACCCAGTACTTC
>TRBJ2-1|NA|TRBV2|NA
CASSEGASPRRQNEQFF
TGTGCCAGCAGTGAAGGGGCCAGCCCGAGACGGCAGAATGAGCAGTTCTTC
>TRBJ2-7|NA|TRBV28|NA
CASSSVLSSYEQYF
TGTGCCAGCAGTTCCGTTTTAAGCTCCTACGAGCAGTACTTC
>TRBJ2-5|NA|TRBV18|NA
CASSPAGTPLGETQYF
TGTGCCAGCTCACCGGCCGGGACTCCTCTTGGGGAGACCCAGTACTTC
>TRBJ1-5|NA|TRBV28|NA
CEGLGQPQHF
TGTGAGGGCCTGGGTCAGCCCCAGCATTTT
>TRBJ1-2|NA|TRBV11-2|NA
CASSFGRARGYTF
TGTGCCAGCAGCTTCGGCAGGGCTCGCGGCTACACCTTC
>TRBJ2-1|NA|TRBV10-3|NA
CATHPSGSNEQFF
TGTGCCACCCATCCGTCGGGGAGCAATGAGCAGTTCTTC
>TRBJ2-2|NA|TRBV19|NA
CASIRRTGELFF
TGTGCCAGTATTCGGAGAACCGGGGAGCTGTTTTTT
>TRBJ2-7|once|TRBV30|NA
CAWSRQGGYEQYF
TGTGCCTGGAGTCGGCAGGGGGGCTACGAGCAGTACTTC
>TRBJ1-5|NA|TRBV10-3|TRBD1
CAIKGGDRVGQPQHF
TGTGCCATCAAGGGGGGGGACAGGGTTGGCCAGCCCCAGCATTTT
>TRBJ2-1|NA|TRBV10-3|NA
CAITQQPYNEQFF
TGTGCCATCACACAACAGCCCTACAATGAGCAGTTCTTC
>TRBJ2-1|NA|TRBV11-3|NA
CASSLGDGQYNEQFF
TGTGCCAGCAGCTTGGGGGACGGACAGTACAATGAGCAGTTCTTC